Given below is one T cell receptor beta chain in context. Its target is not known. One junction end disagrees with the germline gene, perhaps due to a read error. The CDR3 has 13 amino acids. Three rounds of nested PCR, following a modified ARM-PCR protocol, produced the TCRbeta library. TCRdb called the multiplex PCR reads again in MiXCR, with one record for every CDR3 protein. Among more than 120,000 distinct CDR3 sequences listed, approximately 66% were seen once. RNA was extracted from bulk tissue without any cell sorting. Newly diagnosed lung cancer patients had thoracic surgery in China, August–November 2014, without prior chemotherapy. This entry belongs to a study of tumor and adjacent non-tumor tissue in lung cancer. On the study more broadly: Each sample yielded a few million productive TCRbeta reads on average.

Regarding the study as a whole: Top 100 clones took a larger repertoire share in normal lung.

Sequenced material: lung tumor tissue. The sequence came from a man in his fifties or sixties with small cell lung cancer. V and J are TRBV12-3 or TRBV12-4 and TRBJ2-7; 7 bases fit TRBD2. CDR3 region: CASLVGGFDEQYF. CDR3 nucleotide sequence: TGTGCCAGCCTAGTGGGAGGGTTCGACGAGCAGTATTTC.